This T cell receptor (beta chain) originates from a study of Tregs in tolerant kidney transplant recipients. General study results and limits: No direct test of biological reproducibility was done here. Nucleotide sequences could not be compared across some patients' samples due to primer changes.

With V trimmed by 10 bases and J by 5 bases, 13 bases remained unmatched. Germline lookup yields CDR1 SNHLY and CDR2 FYNNEI. This CDR3 region has 14 residues. This clone turned up a few times. What it recognizes is unknown. The nonmyeloablative bone marrow transplants came from related graft donors, with transient mixed chimerism. CD4+CD25+CD127- Tregs, CD4+CD25- non-Tregs, CD4 and CD8 cells were sorted. Profiling relied on immunoSEQ multiplex PCR, and the TCRdb table lists in-frame clones only, not all of them. The sample yields fewer than 55,000 clones, approximately 89% seen once. This chain joins TRBV2 and TRBJ2-7, with 8 positions matching TRBD2. Sequences were derived from CD8+ T cells from blood (PBMCs), sampled 12 months after the transplant. This receptor was identified in a human patient who received a combined kidney and bone marrow transplant. Some T cells may be provided by the graft donor. CDR3 bases: TGTGCCACCTGCCCGGGACTAGGATCCCACGAGCAGTACTTC. Its protein product is CATCPGLGSHEQYF.